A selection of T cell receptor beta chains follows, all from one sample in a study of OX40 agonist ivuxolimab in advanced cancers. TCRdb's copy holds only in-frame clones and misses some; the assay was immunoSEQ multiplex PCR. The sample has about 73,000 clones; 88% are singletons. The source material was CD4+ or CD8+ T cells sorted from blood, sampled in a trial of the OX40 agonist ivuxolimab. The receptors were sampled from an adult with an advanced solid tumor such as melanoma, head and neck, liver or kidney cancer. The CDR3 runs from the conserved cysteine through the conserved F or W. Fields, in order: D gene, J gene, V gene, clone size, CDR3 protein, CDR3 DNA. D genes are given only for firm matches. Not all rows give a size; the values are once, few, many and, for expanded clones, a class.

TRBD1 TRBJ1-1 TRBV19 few CASSRRGRDTEAFF TGTGCCAGTAGTCGGAGGGGGCGAGACACTGAAGCTTTCTTT
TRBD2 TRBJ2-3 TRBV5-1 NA CASRLTFRTSGIGSTDTQYF TGCGCCAGCAGACTTACTTTTAGGACTAGCGGGATAGGGAGCACAGATACGCAGTATTTT
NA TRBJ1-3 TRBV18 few CASSPVPFSGNTIYF TGTGCCAGCTCACCAGTCCCATTCTCTGGAAACACCATATATTTT
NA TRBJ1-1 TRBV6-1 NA CASGSPRGNTEAFF TGTGCCAGCGGGTCTCCCCGGGGGAACACTGAAGCTTTCTTT
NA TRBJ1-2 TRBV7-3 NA CASSLTGESGYTF TGTGCCAGCAGCTTAACAGGGGAGAGCGGCTACACCTTC
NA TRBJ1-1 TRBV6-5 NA CASREAGATTEAFF TGTGCCAGCAGGGAGGCGGGGGCGACGACTGAAGCTTTCTTT
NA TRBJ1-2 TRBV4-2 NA CASSQDDRSNYGYTF TGTGCCAGCAGCCAAGATGACAGATCTAACTATGGCTACACCTTC
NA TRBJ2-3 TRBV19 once CASGQPGGTDTQYF TGTGCCAGCGGTCAGCCGGGCGGCACAGATACGCAGTATTTT
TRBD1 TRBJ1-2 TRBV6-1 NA CASSQAGGGYGYTF TGTGCCAGCAGTCAGGCAGGGGGCGGCTATGGCTACACCTTC
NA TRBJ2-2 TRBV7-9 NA CASSLVVGNTGELFF TGTGCCAGCAGCTTAGTGGTAGGGAACACCGGGGAGCTGTTTTTT
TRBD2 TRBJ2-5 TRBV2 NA CASSDSGGQETQYF TGTGCCAGCAGTGACAGCGGGGGCCAAGAGACCCAGTACTTC
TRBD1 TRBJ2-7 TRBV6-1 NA CASSRDRVVYEQYF TGTGCCAGCAGTCGGGACAGGGTCGTCTACGAGCAGTACTTC
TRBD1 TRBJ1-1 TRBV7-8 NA CASSSGPGGTEAFF TGTGCCAGCAGCTCGGGACCAGGGGGGACTGAAGCTTTCTTT
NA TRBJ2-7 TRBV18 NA CASSLHNNDEQYF TGTGCCAGCTCACTCCACAACAACGACGAGCAGTACTTC
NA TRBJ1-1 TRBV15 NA CATDISSDRGTEAFF TGTGCCACCGATATCTCGTCGGACCGTGGCACTGAAGCTTTCTTT
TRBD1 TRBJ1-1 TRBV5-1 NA CASSPGTAHTEAFF TGCGCCAGCAGCCCCGGGACAGCGCACACTGAAGCTTTCTTT
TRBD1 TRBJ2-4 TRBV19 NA CASSTGQGAGNIQYF TGTGCCAGTAGTACCGGACAGGGGGCTGGGAACATTCAGTACTTC
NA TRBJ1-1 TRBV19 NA CASSMAAKGAFF TGTGCCAGTAGTATGGCGGCGAAAGGGGCTTTCTTT
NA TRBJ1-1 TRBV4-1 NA CASSQGGRGRVNQAFF TGCGCCAGCAGCCAAGGGGGGAGGGGGAGGGTAAATCAAGCTTTCTTT
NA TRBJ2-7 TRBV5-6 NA CASSLEGSVLYEQYF TGTGCCAGCAGCTTGGAGGGCAGCGTACTCTACGAGCAGTACTTC
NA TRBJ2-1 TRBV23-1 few CASSQKTYNEQFF TGCGCCAGCAGTCAAAAAACCTACAATGAGCAGTTCTTC
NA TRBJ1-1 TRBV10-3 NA CAIKVAVNTEAFF TGTGCCATCAAGGTAGCAGTGAACACTGAAGCTTTCTTT
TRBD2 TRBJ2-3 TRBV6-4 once CASSEWGGSDTQYF TGTGCCAGCAGTGAGTGGGGGGGTTCAGATACGCAGTATTTT